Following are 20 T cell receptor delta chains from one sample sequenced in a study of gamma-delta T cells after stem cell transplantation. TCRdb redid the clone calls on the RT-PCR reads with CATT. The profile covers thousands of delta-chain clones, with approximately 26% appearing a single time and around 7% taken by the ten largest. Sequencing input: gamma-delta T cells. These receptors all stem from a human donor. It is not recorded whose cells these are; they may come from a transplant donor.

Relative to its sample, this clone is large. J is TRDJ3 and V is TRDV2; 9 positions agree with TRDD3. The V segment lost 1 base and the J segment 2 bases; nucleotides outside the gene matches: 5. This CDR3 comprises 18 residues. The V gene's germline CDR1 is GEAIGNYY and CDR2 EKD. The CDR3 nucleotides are TGTGCCTGTGACACGGGGATACGCGACGCCTGGGACACCCGACAGATGTTTTTC. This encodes CACDTGIRDAWDTRQMFF.

In DNA form, the CDR3 reads TGTGCCTGTGACGCCCGTAGTACCAGTACTGGGTACTGTTACACCGATAAACTCATCTTT. Translated: CACDARSTSTGYCYTDKLIF. The J gene is TRDJ1, the V gene TRDV2, with a weak D call TRDD3 (6 bases). Germline assignment: CDR1 GEAIGNYY and CDR2 EKD. The CDR3 is made up of 20 amino acids. Trimming took 3 bases from V and 0 from J, leaving 28 bases between them.

The CDR3 DNA reads TGTGCTCTTGGGAGGCTACGACGGGGGATACAGTTCACCGATAAACTCATCTTT. It is translated as CALGRLRRGIQFTDKLIF. The chain couples TRDV1 to TRDJ1, with 9 bases aligning to TRDD3. This CDR3 comprises 18 residues. The germline V gene encodes CDR1 TSWWSYY and CDR2 QGS. Trimming cost V 5 bases and J 1 base; bases outside gene matches: 14.

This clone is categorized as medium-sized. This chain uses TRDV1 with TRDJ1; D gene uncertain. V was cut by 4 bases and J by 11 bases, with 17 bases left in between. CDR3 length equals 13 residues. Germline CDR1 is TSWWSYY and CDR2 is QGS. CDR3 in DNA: TGTGCTCTTGGGGTTAGCCCCCCCGGTAAGCTCATCTTT. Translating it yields CALGVSPPGKLIF.

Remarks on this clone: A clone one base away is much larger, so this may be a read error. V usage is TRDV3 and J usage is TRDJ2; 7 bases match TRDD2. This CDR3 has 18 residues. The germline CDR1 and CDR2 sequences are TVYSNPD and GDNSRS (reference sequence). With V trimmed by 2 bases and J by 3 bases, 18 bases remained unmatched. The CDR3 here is CAFPGNSYFPAMTAQLFF. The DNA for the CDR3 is TGTGCCTTTCCAGGGAATTCCTACTTCCCCGCAATGACAGCACAACTCTTCTTT.

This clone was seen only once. CDR3 protein: CALGERCTQIGSGGGKGLIF. The CDR3 DNA is TGTGCTCTTGGGGAACGCTGCACCCAGATCGGATCCGGGGGAGGGAAAGGGCTCATCTTT. The rearrangement joins TRDV1 to TRDJ1; perhaps TRDD3 as D (6 bases). Looked up from germline, CDR1 is TSWWSYY and CDR2 is QGS. V lost 1 base to trimming and J lost 11 bases, with 35 bases between them. This CDR3 is 20 amino acids long.

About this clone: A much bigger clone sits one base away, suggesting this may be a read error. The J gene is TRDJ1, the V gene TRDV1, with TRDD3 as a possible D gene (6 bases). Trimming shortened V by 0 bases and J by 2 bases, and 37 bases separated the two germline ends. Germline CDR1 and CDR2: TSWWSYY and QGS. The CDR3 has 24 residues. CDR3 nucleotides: TGTGCTCTTGGGGAACTGGCTTCCCGCCGTGGGGATTCAGGTACCGTTGATTGGACCGATAAACTCATCTTT. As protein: CALGELASRRGDSGTVDWTDKLIF.

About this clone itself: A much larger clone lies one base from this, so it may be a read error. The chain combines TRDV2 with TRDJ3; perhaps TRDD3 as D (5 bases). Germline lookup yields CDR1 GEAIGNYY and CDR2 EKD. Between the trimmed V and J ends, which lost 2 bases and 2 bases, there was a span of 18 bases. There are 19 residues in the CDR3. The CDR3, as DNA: TGTGCCTGTGACAGAATGGGGAACCCGGCCCCCTGGGACACCCGACAGATGTTTTTC. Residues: CACDRMGNPAPWDTRQMFF.

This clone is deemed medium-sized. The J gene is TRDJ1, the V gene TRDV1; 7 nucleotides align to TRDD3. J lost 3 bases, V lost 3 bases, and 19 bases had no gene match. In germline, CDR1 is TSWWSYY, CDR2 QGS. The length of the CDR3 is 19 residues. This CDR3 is CALGEPPLLTLGIADKLIF. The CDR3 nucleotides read TGTGCTCTTGGGGAGCCCCCACTACTTACCTTGGGGATAGCCGATAAACTCATCTTT.

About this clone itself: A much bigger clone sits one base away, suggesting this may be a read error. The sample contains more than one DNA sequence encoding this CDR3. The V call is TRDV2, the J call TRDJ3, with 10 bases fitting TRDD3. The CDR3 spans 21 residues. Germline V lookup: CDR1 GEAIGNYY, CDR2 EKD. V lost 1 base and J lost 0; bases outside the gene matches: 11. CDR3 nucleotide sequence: TGTGCCTGTGACACTGTTCCGTACTGGGGGATCAGCTCCTGGGACACCCGACAGATGTTTTTC. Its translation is CACDTVPYWGISSWDTRQMFF.

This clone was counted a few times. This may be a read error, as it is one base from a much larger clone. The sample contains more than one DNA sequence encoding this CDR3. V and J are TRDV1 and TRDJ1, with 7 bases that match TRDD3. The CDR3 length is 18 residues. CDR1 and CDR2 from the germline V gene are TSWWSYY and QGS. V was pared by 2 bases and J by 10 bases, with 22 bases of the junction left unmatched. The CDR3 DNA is TGTGCTCTTGGGGAAACCACCGTGTACTGGGGAAAAGGGGTAGGACTCATCTTT. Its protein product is CALGETTVYWGKGVGLIF.

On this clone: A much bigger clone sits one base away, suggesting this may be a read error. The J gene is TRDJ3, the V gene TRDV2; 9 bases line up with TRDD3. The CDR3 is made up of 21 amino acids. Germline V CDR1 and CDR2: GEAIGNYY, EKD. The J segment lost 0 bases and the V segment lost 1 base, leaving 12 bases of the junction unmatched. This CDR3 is CACDTILGIRPISWDTRQMFF. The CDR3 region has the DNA TGTGCCTGTGACACAATACTGGGGATACGACCTATCTCCTGGGACACCCGACAGATGTTTTTC.

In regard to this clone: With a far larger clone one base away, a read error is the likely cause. The CDR3 DNA reads as TGTGCCTGTGACACCTCGGTCACTGGGGGATACGGGAAGGGTTTGACAGCACAACTCTTCTTT. It is translated as CACDTSVTGGYGKGLTAQLFF. This chain connects TRDV2 to TRDJ2; the match to TRDD3 covers 13 bases. CDR1 is GEAIGNYY and CDR2 is EKD in the germline V gene. V shed 0 bases, J shed 1 base, and the junction held 13 bases outside the gene matches. CDR3 length equals 21 residues.

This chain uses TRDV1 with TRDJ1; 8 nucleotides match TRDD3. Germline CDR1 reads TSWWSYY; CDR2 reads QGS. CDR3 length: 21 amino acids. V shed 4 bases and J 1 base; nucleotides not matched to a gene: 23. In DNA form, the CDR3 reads TGTGCTCTTGGGGTCCTCACCCTCTTTTTTGGGGATACAACCTGCACCGATAAACTCATCTTT. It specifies CALGVLTLFFGDTTCTDKLIF.

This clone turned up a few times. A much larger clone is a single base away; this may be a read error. Written as DNA, the CDR3 is TGTGCTCTTGGGGAACCATACCCTCCTACGAGGGGGAGGTACACCGATAAACTCATCTTT. Translated, it gives CALGEPYPPTRGRYTDKLIF. This chain joins TRDV1 and TRDJ1; perhaps D is TRDD2 or TRDD3 (6 bases each). The CDR3 totals 20 residues. Trimming left V 1 base short and J 0 bases short, with 24 bases between. Germline V gene sequence: CDR1 TSWWSYY, CDR2 QGS.

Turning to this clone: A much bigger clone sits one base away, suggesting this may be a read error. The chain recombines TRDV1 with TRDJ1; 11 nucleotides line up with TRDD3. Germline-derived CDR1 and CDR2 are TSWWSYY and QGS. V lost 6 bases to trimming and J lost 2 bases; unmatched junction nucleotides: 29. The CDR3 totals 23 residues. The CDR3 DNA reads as TGTGCTCTTGGACCTCCAACTTATTCCTACTGGGGGATAAAGGGAGGGGGAACCGATAAACTCATCTTT. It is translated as CALGPPTYSYWGIKGGGTDKLIF.

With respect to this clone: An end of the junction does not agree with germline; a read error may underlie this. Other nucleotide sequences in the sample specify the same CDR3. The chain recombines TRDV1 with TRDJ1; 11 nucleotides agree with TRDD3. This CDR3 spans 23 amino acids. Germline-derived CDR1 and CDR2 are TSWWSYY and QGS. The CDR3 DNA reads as TGTGCCCTTGGGGTTCCGCAGTGGTTCCTATTCGGGCGTACTGGGGGATATCTCGACAAACTCATCTTT. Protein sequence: CALGVPQWFLFGRTGGYLDKLIF.

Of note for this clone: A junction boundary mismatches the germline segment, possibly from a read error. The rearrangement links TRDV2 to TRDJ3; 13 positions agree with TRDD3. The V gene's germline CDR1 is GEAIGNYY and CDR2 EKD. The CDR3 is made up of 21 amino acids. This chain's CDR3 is CACDTVLGDTYCSWNTRQMFF. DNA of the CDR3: TGTGCCTGTGACACCGTACTGGGGGATACGTATTGCTCCTGGAACACCCGACAGATGTTCTTC.

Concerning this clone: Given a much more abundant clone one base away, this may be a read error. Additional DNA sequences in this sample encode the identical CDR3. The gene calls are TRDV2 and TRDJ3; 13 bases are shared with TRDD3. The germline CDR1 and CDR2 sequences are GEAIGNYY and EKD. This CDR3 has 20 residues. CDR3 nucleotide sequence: TGTGCCTGTGACAAAGTACTGGGGGATACGCGTCCCTGGGACACCCGCCAGATGTTTTTC. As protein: CACDKVLGDTRPWDTRQMFF.

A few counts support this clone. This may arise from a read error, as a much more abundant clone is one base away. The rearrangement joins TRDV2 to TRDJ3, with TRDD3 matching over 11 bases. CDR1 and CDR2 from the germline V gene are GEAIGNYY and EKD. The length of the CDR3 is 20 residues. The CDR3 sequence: CACDTGWGIPLSRDTRQMFF. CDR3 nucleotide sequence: TGTGCCTGTGACACCGGCTGGGGGATACCGCTCTCCCGGGACACCCGACAGATGTTTTTC.